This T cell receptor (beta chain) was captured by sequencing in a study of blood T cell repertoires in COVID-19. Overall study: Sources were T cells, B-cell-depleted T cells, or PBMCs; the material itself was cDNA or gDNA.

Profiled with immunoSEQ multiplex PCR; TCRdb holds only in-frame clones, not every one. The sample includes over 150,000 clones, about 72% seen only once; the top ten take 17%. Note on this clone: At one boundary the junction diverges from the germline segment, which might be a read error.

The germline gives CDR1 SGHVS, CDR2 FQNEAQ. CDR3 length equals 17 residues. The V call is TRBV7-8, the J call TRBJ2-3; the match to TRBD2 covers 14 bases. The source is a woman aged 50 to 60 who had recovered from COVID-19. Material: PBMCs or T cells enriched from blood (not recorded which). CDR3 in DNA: TGTGCCAGCAGCTTAGCCGGGACTAGCGGGAGCATAGATACGCAGTATTTT. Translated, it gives CASSLAGTSGSIDTQYF.